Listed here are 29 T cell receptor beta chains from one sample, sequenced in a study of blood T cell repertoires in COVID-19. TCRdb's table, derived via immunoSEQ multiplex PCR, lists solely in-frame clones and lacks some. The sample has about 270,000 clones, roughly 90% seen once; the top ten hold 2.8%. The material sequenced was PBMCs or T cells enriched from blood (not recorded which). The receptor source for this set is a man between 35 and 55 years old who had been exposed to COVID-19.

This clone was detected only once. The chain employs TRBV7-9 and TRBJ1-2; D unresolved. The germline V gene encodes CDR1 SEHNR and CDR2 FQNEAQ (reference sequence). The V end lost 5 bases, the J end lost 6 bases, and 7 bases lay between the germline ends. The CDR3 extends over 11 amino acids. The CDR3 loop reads CASSRLDGYTF. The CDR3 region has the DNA TGTGCCAGCAGCCGACTCGATGGCTACACCTTC. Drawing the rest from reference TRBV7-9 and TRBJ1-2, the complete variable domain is DTGVSQNPRHKITKRGQNVTFRCDPISEHNRLYWYRQTLGQGPEFLTYFQNEAQLEKSRLLSDRFSAERPKGSFSTLEIQRTEQGDSAMYLCASSRLDGYTFGSGTRLTVV.

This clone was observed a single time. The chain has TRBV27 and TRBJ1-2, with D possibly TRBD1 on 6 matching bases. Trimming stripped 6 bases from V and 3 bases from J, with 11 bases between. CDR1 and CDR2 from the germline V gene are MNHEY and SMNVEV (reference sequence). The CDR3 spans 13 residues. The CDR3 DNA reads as TGTGCCAGCAGGGTCGGGACACACTATGGCTACACCTTC. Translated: CASRVGTHYGYTF.

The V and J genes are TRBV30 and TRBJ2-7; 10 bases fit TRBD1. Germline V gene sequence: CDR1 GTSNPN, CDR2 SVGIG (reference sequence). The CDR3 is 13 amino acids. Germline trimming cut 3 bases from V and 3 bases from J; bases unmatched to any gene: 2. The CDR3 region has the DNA TGTGCCTGGAGGGACAGGGGGATCTACGAGCAGTACTTC. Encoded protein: CAWRDRGIYEQYF.

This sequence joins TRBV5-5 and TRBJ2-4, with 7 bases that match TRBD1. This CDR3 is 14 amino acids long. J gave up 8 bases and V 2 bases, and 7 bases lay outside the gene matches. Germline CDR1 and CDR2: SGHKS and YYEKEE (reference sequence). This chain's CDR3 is CASSFDRAFDIQYF. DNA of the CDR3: TGTGCCAGCAGCTTTGACAGGGCTTTCGACATTCAGTACTTC.

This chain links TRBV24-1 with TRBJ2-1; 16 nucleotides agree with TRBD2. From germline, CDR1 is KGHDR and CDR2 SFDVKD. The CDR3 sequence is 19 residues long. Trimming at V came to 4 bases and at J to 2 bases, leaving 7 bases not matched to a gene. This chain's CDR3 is CATSDPGTSGRGPYNEQFF. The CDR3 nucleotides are TGTGCCACCAGTGACCCCGGGACTAGCGGGAGGGGGCCCTACAATGAGCAGTTCTTC.

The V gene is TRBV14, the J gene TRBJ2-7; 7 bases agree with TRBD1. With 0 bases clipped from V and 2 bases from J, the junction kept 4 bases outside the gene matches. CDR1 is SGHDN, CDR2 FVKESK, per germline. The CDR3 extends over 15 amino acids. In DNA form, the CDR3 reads TGTGCCAGCAGCCAAGATCTGACAGGGCCCTACGAGCAGTACTTC. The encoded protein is CASSQDLTGPYEQYF.

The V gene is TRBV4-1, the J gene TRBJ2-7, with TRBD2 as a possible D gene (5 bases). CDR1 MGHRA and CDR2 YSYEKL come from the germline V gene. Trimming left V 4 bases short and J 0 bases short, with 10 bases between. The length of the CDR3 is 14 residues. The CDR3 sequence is CASSLTGSSYEQYF. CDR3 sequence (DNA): TGCGCCAGCAGCCTCACGGGATCCTCCTACGAGCAGTACTTC.

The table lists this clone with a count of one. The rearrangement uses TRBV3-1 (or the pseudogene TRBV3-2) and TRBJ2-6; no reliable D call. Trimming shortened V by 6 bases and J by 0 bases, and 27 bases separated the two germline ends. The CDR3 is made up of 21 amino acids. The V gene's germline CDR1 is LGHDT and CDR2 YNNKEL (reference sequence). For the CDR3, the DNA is TGTGCCAGCAGTGGCTCGTTTCTTTTGGGCAGGCGTTCCTCTGGGGCCAACGTCCTGACTTTC. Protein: CASSGSFLLGRRSSGANVLTF.

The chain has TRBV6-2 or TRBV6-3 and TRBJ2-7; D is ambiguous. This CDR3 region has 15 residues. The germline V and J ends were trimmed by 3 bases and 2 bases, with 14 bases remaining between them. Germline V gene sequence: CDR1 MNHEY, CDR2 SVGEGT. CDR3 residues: CASSYSQAPTYEQYF. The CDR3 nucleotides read TGTGCCAGCAGTTATTCCCAGGCGCCCACCTACGAGCAGTACTTC.

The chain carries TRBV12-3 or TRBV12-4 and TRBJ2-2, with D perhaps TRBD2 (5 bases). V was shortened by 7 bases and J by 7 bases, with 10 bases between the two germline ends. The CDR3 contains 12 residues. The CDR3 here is CASTRGSGELFF. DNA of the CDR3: TGTGCCAGCACTCGGGGTAGCGGGGAGCTGTTTTTT.

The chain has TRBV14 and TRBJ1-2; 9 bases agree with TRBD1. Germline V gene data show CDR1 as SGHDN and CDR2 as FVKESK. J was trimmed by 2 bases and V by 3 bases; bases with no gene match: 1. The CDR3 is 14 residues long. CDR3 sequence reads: CASSQGTGNYGYTF. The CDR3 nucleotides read TGTGCCAGCAGCCAGGGGACAGGGAACTATGGCTACACCTTC.

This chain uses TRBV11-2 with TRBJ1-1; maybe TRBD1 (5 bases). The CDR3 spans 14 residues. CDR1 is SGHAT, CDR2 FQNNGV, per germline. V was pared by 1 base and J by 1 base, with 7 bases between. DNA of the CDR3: TGTGCCAGCAGCTTAGGACAGACGAACACTGAAGCTTTCTTT. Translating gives CASSLGQTNTEAFF.

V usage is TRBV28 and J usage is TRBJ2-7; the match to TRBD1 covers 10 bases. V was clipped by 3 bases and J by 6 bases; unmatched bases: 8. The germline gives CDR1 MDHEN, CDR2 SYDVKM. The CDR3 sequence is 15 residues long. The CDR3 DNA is TGTGCCAGCAGTTTTTCTGACAGGGGGCTTTTCGAGCAGTACTTC. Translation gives CASSFSDRGLFEQYF. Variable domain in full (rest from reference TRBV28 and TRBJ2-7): DVKVTQSSRYLVKRTGEKVFLECVQDMDHENMFWYRQDPGLGLRLIYFSYDVKMKEKGDIPEGYSVSREKKERFSLILESASTNQTSMYLCASSFSDRGLFEQYFGPGTRLTVT.

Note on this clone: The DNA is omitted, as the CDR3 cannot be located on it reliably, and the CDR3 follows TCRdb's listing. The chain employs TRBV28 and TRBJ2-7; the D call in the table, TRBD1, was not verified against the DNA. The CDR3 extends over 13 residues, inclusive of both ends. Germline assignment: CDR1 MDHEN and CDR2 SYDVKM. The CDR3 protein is CASSFAQGAVEYF.

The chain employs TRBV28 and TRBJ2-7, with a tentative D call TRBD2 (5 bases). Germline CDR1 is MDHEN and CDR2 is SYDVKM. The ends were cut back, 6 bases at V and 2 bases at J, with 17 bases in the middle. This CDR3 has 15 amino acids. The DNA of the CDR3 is TGTGCCAGCAGCCACCTGGCGGGCCCAGCCTACGAGCAGTACTTC. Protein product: CASSHLAGPAYEQYF.

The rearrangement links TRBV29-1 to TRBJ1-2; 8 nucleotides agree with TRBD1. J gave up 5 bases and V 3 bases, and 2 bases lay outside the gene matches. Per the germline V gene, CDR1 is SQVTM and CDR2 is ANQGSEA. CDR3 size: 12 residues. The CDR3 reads CSVERTGYGYTF. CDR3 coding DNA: TGCAGCGTTGAGAGGACAGGGTATGGCTACACCTTC.

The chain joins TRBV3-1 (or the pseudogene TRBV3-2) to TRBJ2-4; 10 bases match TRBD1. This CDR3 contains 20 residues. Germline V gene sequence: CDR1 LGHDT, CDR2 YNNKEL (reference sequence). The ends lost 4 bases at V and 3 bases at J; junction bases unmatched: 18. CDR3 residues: CASSRPPGQGTRLIKNIQYF. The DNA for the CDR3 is TGTGCCAGCAGCCGGCCTCCGGGACAGGGGACCCGATTAATCAAAAACATTCAGTACTTC.

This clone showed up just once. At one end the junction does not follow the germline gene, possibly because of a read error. CDR3 loop: CASSCPSRGIYEQYF. CDR3 coding DNA: TGTGCCAGTAGTTGCCCCTCCCGGGGGATCTACGAGCAGTACTTC. The chain joins TRBV28 to TRBJ2-7; D may be TRBD2 (6 bases). Germline V gives CDR1 MDHEN, CDR2 SYDVKM. The CDR3 sequence is 15 residues long.

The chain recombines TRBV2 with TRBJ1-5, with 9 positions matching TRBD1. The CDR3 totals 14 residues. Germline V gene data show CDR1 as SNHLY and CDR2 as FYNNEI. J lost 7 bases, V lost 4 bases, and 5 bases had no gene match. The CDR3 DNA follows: TGTGCCAGCAGTGGAACAGGGGGCTGGCAGCCCCAGCATTTT. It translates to CASSGTGGWQPQHF.

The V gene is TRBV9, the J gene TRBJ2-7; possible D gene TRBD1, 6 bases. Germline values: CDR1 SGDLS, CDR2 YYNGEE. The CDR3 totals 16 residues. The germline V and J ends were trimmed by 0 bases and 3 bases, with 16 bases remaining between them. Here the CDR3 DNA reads TGTGCCAGCAGCGTAGGGGGGCAGGGAAGTTACTACGAGCAGTACTTC. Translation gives CASSVGGQGSYYEQYF.

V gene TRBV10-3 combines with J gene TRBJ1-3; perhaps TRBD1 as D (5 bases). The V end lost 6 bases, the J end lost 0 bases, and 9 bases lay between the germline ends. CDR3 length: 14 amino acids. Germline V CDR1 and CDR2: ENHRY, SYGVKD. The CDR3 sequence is CAIRDTSSGNTIYF. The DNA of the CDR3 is TGTGCCATCAGGGACACGAGCTCTGGAAACACCATATATTTT.

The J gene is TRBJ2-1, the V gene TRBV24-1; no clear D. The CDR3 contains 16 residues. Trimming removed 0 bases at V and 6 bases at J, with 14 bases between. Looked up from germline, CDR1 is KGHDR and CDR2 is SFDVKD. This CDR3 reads CATSDLTPAEANEQFF. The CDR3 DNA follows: TGTGCCACCAGTGATTTGACGCCTGCGGAAGCCAATGAGCAGTTCTTC.

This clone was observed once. The CDR3 sequence: CASSLGTGVLYGYTF. The CDR3 nucleotides read TGTGCCAGCAGCTTAGGGACAGGGGTTCTCTATGGCTACACCTTC. The V and J genes are TRBV11-3 and TRBJ1-2; TRBD1 agrees at 9 bases. Trimming at V came to 1 base and at J to 4 bases, leaving 4 bases not matched to a gene. Germline values: CDR1 SGHNT, CDR2 YENEEA. The CDR3 loop spans 15 amino acids.

This chain's CDR3 is CASSVGDRLNTEAFF. For the CDR3, the DNA is TGTGCCAGCAGCGTAGGGGACAGATTGAACACTGAAGCTTTCTTT. The chain joins TRBV28 to TRBJ1-1; 7 bases are a match to TRBD1. Germline trimming cut 6 bases from V and 0 bases from J; bases unmatched to any gene: 7. In germline, CDR1 is MDHEN, CDR2 SYDVKM. The CDR3 is 15 amino acids.

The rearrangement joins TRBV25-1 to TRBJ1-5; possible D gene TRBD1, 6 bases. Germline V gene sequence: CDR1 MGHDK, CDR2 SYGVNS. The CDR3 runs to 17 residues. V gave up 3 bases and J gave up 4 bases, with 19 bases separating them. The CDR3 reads CASSDVIGGQTNQPQHF. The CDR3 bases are TGTGCCAGCAGTGATGTGATAGGGGGACAAACAAATCAGCCCCAGCATTTT.

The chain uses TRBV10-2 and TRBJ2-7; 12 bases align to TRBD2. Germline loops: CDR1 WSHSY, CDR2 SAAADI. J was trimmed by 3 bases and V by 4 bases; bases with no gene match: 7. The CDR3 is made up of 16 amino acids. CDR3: CASSVTLAGGFYEQYF. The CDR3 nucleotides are TGCGCCAGCAGTGTCACCCTAGCGGGAGGGTTCTACGAGCAGTACTTC.

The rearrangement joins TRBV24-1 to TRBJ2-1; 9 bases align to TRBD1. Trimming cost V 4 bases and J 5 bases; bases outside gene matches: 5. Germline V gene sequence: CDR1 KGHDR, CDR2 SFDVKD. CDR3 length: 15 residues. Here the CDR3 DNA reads TGTGCCACCAGTGACTCCCACAGGGGGCACAATGAGCAGTTCTTC. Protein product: CATSDSHRGHNEQFF.

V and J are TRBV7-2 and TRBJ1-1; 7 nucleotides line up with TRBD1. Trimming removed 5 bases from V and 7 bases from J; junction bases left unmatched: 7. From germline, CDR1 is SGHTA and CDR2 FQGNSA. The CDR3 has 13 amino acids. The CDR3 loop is CASSIQGVNEAFF. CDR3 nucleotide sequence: TGTGCCAGCAGCATTCAGGGGGTTAATGAAGCTTTCTTT.

The CDR3 is CASSYSPVQETQYF. CDR3 nucleotides: TGTGCCAGCAGTTACTCCCCGGTTCAAGAGACCCAGTACTTC. This rearrangement joins TRBV6-2 or TRBV6-3 to TRBJ2-5; D remains unclear. Germline V CDR1 and CDR2: MNHEY, SVGEGT. With 0 bases removed from V and 2 bases from J, the gap between germline ends came to 7 bases. CDR3 size: 14 residues.